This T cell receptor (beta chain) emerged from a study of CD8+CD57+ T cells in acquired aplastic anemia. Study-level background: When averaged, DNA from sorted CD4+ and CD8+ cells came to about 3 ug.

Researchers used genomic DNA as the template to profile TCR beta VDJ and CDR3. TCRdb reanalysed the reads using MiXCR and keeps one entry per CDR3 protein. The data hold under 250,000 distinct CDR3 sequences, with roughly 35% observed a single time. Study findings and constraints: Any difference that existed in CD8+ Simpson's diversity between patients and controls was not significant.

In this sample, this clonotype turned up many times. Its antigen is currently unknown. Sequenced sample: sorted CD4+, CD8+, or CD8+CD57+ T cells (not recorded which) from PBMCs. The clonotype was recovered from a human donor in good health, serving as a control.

The CDR3 loop is CASSYNSGQETQYF. In DNA, the CDR3 is TGCGCCAGCAGCTACAATAGCGGCCAAGAGACCCAGTACTTC. The chain recombines TRBV5-1 with TRBJ2-5, with D perhaps TRBD2 (6 bases). From germline, CDR1 is SGHRS and CDR2 YFSETQ. With 3 bases removed from V and 1 base from J, the gap between germline ends came to 10 bases. The CDR3 consists of 14 residues.